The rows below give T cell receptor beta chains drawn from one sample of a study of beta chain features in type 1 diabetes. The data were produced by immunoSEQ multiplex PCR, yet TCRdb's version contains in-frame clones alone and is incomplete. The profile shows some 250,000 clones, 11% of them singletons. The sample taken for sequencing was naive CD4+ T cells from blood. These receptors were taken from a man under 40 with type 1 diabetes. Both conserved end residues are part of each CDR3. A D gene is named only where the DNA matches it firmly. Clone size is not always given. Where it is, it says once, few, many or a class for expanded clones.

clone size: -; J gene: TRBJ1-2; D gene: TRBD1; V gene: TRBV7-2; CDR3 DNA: TGTGCCAGCAGCTTAGAGGGACAGTATGGCTACACCTTC; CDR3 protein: CASSLEGQYGYTF
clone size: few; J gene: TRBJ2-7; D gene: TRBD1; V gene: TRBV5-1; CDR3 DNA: TGCGCCAGCAGCCCGGGACAGGGATTATACGAGCAGTACTTC; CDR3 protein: CASSPGQGLYEQYF
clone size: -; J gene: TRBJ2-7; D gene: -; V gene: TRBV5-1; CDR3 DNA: TGCGCCAGCAGCTTAGCGGGTGGCGCCTACGAGCAGTACTTC; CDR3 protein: CASSLAGGAYEQYF
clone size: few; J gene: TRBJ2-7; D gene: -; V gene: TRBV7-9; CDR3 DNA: TGTGCCAGCAGCTTATTAGCAGGGGACACCTACGAGCAGTACTTC; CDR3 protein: CASSLLAGDTYEQYF
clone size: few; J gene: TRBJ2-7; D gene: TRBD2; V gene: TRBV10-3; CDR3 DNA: TGTGCCATCAGACCCGGGGGGGGCGAGCAGTACTTC; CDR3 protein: CAIRPGGGEQYF
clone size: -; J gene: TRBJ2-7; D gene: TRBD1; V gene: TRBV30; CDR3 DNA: TGTGCCGGTACGCAGGGGGCAACCTACGAGCAGTACTTC; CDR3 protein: CAGTQGATYEQYF
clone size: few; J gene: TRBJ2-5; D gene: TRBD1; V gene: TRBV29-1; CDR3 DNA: TGCAGCGTTGCCGGGGTCTGGCAGGGGGTGGGGGAGACCCAGTACTTC; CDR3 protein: CSVAGVWQGVGETQYF
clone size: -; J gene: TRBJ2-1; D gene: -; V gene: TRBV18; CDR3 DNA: TGTGCCAGCTCACCACAGGCGGGGGCGCGTGAGCAGTTCTTC; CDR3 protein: CASSPQAGAREQFF
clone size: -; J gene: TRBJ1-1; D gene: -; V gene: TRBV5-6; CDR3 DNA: TGTGCCAGCAGCTTGGAGGGAGGCACTGAAGCTTTCTTT; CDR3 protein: CASSLEGGTEAFF
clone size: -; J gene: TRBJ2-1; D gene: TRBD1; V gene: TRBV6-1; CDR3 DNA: TGTGCCAGCAGTCGTGGACAGGGGCGTTACAATGAGCAGTTCTTC; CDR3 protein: CASSRGQGRYNEQFF
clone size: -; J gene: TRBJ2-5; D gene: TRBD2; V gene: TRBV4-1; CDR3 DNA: TGCGCCAGCAGACCCCGGGGACTAGCTATTGAGACCCAGTACTTC; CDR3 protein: CASRPRGLAIETQYF
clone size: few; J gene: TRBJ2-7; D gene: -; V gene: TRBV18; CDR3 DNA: TGTGCCAGCTCACTTCATCAGGACTCCTACGAGCAGTACTTC; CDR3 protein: CASSLHQDSYEQYF
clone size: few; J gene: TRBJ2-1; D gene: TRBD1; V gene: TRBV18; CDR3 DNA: TGTGCCAGCTCATACGACAGGGTTTCCTACAATGAGCAGTTCTTC; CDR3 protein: CASSYDRVSYNEQFF